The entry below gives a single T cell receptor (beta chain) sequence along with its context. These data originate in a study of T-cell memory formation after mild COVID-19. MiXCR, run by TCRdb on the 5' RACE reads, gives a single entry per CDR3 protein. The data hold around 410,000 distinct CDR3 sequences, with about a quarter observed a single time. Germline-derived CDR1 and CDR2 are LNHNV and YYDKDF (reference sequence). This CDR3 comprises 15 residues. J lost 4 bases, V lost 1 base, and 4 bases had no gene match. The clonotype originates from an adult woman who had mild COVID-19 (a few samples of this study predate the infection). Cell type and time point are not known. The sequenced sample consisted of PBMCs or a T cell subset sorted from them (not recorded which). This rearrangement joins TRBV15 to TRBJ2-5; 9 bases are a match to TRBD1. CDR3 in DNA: TGTGCCACCAGCAGAGCACGGGACAGGGCAGAGACCCAGTACTTC. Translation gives CATSRARDRAETQYF.